A single sample is the source of the 8 T cell receptor beta chains below, sequenced in a study of technical replicates of blood from a handful of donors. Sequencing used immunoSEQ multiplex PCR; TCRdb keeps in-frame clones, though not all of them. The sample has approximately 80,000 clones; about 91% are singletons. Sequenced sample: T cells isolated from PBMCs. These receptors were taken from a human donor in good health.

There are a few counts of this clone. V usage is TRBV28 and J usage is TRBJ2-7; 9 bases align to TRBD2. There are 14 residues in the CDR3. V was clipped by 5 bases and J by 2 bases; unmatched bases: 4. Germline CDR1 and CDR2: MDHEN and SYDVKM. CDR3 amino acids: CASSPIAGAYEQYF. The CDR3 DNA reads TGTGCCAGCAGTCCAATAGCGGGAGCCTACGAGCAGTACTTC.

This chain joins TRBV2 and TRBJ2-7; the D is unclear. The CDR3 runs 14 residues. Germline V CDR1 and CDR2: SNHLY, FYNNEI. V was pared by 8 bases and J by 0 bases, with 14 bases between. As DNA, the CDR3 is TGTGCCAGCGGGTGGGCCCCAAGCTCCTACGAGCAGTACTTC. The encoded protein is CASGWAPSSYEQYF.

V and J are TRBV6-1 and TRBJ2-5; TRBD2 matches at 8 bases. The DNA end lines up better with TRBJ2-7; the J call may be wrong. Germline V gene sequence: CDR1 MNHNS, CDR2 SASEGT. There are 15 residues in the CDR3. The CDR3 bases are TGTGCCAGCAGTTCTGAAGTAGCGGGATTGTACGAGCAGTACTTC. Residues: CASSSEVAGLYEQYF.

The chain has TRBV11-3 and TRBJ1-2, with TRBD1 matching over 7 bases. CDR1 and CDR2 from the germline V gene are SGHNT and YENEEA. There are 14 residues in the CDR3. Trimming removed 5 bases from V and 3 bases from J; junction bases left unmatched: 6. In nucleotides, the CDR3 is TGTGCCAGCAGCCCTATTACAGGGGACTATGGCTACACCTTC. Translating gives CASSPITGDYGYTF.

The rearrangement joins TRBV2 to TRBJ2-1; D perhaps matches TRBD1 (5 bases). V was shortened by 6 bases and J by 4 bases, with 13 bases between the two germline ends. This CDR3 has 14 residues. The germline CDR1 and CDR2 sequences are SNHLY and FYNNEI. CDR3 loop: CASRIREGYNEQFF. As DNA, the CDR3 is TGTGCCAGCAGAATCAGGGAAGGGTACAATGAGCAGTTCTTC.

The CDR3 reads CASSEVKGPLSGANVLTF. The DNA for the CDR3 is TGTGCCAGCAGTGAAGTAAAGGGGCCACTCTCTGGGGCCAACGTCCTGACTTTC. The rearrangement uses TRBV2 and TRBJ2-6; possibly TRBD1 for D (5 bases). Germline assignment: CDR1 SNHLY and CDR2 FYNNEI. CDR3 length: 18 amino acids. The V gene lost 1 base and the J gene lost 0 bases, with 13 bases spanning the gap.

This chain connects TRBV6-1 to TRBJ2-1; possible D gene TRBD2, 6 bases. The germline V gene encodes CDR1 MNHNS and CDR2 SASEGT. Trimming left V 8 bases short and J 0 bases short, with 14 bases between. CDR3 length: 15 amino acids. The CDR3 region is CASLRDSSSYNEQFF. The DNA for the CDR3 is TGTGCCAGCCTGCGGGACTCGAGCTCCTACAATGAGCAGTTCTTC.

This clone appeared a single time. V gene TRBV29-1 combines with J gene TRBJ2-3; no clear D. The CDR3 totals 13 residues. The V end was cut by 5 bases, the J end by 3 bases, with 12 bases between. The germline V gene has CDR1 SQVTM and CDR2 ANQGSEA. The CDR3 sequence is CSVSVRGTDTQYF. As DNA, the CDR3 is TGCAGCGTTAGCGTTCGAGGAACAGATACGCAGTATTTT.